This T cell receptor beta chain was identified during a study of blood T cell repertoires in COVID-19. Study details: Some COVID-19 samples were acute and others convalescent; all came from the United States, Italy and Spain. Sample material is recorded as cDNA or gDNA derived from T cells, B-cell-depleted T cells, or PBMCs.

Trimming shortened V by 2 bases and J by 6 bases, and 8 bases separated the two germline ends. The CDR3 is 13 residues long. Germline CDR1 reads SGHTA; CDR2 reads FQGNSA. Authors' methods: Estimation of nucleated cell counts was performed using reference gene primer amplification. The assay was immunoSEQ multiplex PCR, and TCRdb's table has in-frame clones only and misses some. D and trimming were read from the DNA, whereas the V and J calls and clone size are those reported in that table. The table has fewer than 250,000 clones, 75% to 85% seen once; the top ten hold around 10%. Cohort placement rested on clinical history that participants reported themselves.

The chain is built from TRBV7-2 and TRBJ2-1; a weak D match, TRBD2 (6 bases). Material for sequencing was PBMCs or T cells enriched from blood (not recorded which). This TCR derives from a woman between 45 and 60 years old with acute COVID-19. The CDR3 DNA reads TGTGCCAGCAGCTTAATCGGGGGCAATGAGCAGTTCTTC. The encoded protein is CASSLIGGNEQFF.